This T cell receptor beta chain is drawn from a study of identical twins. The CDR3 sequence is 17 residues long. CDR1 GTSNPN and CDR2 SVGIG come from the germline V gene (reference sequence). The germline V and J ends were trimmed by 0 bases and 8 bases, with 22 bases remaining between them. TCRdb reprocessed the 5' RACE reads with MiXCR, giving one entry per CDR3 protein. The sample yields approximately 410,000 distinct CDR3 sequences, around 18% seen once. The specimen sequenced was naive T cells sorted from blood. The chain links TRBV30 to TRBJ1-4, with a weak D call TRBD1 (6 bases). This receptor was obtained from a man between 45 and 60 years old in good health. CDR3 in amino acids: CAWSVRWDTLGPEKLFF. The CDR3 DNA reads TGTGCCTGGAGTGTACGATGGGACACCCTAGGGCCCGAAAAACTGTTTTTT.